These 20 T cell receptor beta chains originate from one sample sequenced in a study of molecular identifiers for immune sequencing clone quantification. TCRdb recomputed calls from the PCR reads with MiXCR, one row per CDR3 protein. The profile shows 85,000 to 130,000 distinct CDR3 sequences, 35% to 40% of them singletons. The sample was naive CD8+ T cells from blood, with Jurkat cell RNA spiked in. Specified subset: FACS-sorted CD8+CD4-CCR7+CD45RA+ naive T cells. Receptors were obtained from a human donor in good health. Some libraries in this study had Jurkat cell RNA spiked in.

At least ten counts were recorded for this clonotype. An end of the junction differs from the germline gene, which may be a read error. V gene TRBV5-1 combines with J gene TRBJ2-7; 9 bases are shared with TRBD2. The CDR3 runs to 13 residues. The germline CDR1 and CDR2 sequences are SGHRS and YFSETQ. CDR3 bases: TGCGCCAGCAGCCTTCGACAGGGCCAGCGGGAGGCCTTC. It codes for CASSLRQGQREAF.

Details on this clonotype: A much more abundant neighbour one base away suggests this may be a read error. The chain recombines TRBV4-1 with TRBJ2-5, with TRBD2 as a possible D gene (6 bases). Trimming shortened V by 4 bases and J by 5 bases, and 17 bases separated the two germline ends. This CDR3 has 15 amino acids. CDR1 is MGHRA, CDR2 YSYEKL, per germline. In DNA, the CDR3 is TGCGCCAGCAGCCCCGCCAAACGGGACTGGGAGACCCAGTACTTC. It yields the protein CASSPAKRDWETQYF.

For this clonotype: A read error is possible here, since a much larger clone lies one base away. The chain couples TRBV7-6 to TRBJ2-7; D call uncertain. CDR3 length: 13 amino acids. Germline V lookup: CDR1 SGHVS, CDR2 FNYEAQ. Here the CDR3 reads CASCLAFAYEQYF. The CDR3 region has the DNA TGTGCCAGCTGCTTAGCCTTCGCCTACGAGCAGTACTTC.

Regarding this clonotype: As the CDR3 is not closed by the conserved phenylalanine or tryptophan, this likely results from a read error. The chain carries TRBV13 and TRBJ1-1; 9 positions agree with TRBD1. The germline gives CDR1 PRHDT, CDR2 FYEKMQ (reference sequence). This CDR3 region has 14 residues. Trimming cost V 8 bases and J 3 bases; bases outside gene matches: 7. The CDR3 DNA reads TGTGCCAGCTTGGGACAGGGTGGATACACTGAAGCTTTCCTT. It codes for CASLGQGGYTEAFL.

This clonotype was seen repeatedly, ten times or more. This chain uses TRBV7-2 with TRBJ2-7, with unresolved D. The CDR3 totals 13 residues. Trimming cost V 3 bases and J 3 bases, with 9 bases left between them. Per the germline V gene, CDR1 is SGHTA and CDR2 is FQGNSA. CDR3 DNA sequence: TGTGCCAGCAGCTTCCCCACCAGCTACGAGCAGTACTTC. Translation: CASSFPTSYEQYF.

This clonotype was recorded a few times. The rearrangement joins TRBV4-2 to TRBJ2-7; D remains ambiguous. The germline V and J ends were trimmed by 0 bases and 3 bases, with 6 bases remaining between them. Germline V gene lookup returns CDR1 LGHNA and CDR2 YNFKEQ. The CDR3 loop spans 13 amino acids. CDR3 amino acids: CASSQDPRYEQYF. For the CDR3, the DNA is TGTGCCAGCAGCCAAGATCCCCGCTACGAGCAGTACTTC.

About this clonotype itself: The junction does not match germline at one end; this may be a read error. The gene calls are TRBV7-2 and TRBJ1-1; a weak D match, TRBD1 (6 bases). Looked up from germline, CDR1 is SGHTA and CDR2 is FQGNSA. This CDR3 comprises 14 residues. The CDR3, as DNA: TGTGCCAGCAGCCCGGACAGCCACTACACAGAAGCTTTCTTT. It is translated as CASSPDSHYTEAFF.

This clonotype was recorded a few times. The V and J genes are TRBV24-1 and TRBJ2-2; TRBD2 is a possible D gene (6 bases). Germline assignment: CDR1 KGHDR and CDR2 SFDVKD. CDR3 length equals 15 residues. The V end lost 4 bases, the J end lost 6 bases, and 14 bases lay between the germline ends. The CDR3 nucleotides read TGTGCCACCAGTGAACGGGAGCAATTCGCCGGGGAGCTGTTTTTT. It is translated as CATSEREQFAGELFF.

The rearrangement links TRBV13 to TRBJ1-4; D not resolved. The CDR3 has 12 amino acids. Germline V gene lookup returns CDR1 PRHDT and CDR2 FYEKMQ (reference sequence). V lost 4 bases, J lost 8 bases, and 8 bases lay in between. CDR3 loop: CASSSSTEKLFF. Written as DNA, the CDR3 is TGTGCCAGCAGCTCCTCGACCGAAAAACTGTTTTTT.

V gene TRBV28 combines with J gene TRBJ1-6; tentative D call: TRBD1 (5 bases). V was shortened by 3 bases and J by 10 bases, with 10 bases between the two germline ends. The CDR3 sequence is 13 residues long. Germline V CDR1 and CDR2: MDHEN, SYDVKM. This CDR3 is CASSFRGSSPLHF. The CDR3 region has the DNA TGTGCCAGCAGTTTTAGGGGTAGCTCACCCCTCCACTTT. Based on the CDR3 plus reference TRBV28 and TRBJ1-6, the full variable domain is DVKVTQSSRYLVKRTGEKVFLECVQDMDHENMFWYRQDPGLGLRLIYFSYDVKMKEKGDIPEGYSVSREKKERFSLILESASTNQTSMYLCASSFRGSSPLHFGNGTRLTVT.

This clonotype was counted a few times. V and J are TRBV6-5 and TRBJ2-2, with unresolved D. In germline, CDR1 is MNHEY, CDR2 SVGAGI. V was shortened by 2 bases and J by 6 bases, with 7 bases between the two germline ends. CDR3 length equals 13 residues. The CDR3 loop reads CASSYAISGELFF. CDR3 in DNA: TGTGCCAGCAGTTACGCAATTTCCGGGGAGCTGTTTTTT.

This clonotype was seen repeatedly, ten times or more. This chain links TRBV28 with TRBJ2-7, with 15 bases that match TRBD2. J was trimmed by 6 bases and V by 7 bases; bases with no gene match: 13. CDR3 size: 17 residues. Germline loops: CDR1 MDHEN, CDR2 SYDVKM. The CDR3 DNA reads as TGTGCCAGCAACTCCGGCCCCGGACTAGCGGGAGGGACCGAGCAGTACTTC. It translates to CASNSGPGLAGGTEQYF.

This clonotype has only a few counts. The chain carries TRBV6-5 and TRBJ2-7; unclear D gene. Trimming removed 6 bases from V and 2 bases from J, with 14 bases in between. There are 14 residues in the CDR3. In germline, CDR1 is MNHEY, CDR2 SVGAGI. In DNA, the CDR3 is TGTGCCAGCAGGCCTCCCGGGCTCCCCTACGAGCAGTACTTC. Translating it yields CASRPPGLPYEQYF.

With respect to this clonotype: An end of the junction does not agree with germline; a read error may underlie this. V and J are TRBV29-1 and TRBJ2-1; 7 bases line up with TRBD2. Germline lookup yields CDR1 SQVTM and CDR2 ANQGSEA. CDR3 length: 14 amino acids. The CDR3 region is CSVPTSVSYKEQFF. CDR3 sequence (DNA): TGCAGCGTCCCCACTAGCGTTTCCTACAAAGAGCAGTTCTTC.

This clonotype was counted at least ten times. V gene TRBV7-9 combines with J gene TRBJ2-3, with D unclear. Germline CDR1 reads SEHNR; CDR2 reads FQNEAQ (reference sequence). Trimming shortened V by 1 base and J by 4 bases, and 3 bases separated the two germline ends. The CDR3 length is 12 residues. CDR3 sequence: CASSLVSDTQYF. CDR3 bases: TGTGCCAGCAGCTTAGTATCAGATACGCAGTATTTT.

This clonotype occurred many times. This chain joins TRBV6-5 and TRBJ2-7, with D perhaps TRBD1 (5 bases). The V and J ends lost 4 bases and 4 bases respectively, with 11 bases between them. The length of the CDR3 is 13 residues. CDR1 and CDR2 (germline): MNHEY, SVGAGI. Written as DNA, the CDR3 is TGTGCCAGCAGTTGGCAGGGAACGTACGAGCAGTACTTC. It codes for CASSWQGTYEQYF.

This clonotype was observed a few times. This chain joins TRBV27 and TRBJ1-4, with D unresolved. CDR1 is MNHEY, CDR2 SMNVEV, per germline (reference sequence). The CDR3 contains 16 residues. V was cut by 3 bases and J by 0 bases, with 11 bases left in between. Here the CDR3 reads CASSFQTPATNEKLFF. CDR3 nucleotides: TGTGCCAGCAGTTTCCAAACACCAGCAACTAATGAAAAACTGTTTTTT.

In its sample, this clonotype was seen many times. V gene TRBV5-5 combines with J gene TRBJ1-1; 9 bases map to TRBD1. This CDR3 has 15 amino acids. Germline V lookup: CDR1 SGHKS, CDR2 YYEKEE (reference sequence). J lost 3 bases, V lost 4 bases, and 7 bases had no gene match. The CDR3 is CASSPRTGEYTEAFF. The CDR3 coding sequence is TGTGCCAGCAGCCCAAGGACAGGGGAATACACTGAAGCTTTCTTT.

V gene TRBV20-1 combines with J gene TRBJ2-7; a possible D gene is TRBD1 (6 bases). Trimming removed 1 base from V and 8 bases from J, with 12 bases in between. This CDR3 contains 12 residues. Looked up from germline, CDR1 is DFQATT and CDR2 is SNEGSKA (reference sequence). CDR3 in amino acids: CSARVQGLQQYF. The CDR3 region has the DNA TGCAGTGCTAGAGTACAGGGTCTCCAGCAGTACTTC.

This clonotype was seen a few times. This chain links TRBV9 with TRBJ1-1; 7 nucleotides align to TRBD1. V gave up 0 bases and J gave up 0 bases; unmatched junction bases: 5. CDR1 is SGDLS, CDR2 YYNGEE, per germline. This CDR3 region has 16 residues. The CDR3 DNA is TGTGCCAGCAGCGTAGAAAGGACAGGACTGAACACTGAAGCTTTCTTT. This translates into CASSVERTGLNTEAFF.